Following are 27 T cell receptor beta chains from one sample sequenced in a study of Ad26.COV2.S vaccination and SARS-CoV-2 variants. Some clones are missing from TCRdb's copy, which holds only in-frame ones; the method was immunoSEQ multiplex PCR. In the table there are 380,000 or so clones, more than 85% of which are singletons. The treatment denotes: roughly 19 received Ad26.COV2.S at low or high dose, single or two shots; several received placebo; per-sample allocation not given. Samples came from day 63 after the first vaccine or placebo injection. The starting material was peripheral blood, obtained in a trial of Ad26.COV2.S vaccine versus placebo. Every receptor here comes from a person aged 18-60 years who received the Ad26.COV2.S COVID-19 vaccine or a placebo.

The rearrangement joins TRBV5-4 to TRBJ1-1, with D possibly matching TRBD1 (6 bases). CDR3 length equals 15 residues. Deletions cut 0 bases from V and 1 base from J, with 10 bases between. Germline CDR1 is SGHNT and CDR2 is YYREEE (reference sequence). Here the CDR3 reads CASSLGRGTNTEAFF. CDR3 coding DNA: TGTGCCAGCAGCTTGGGAAGGGGGACGAACACTGAAGCTTTCTTT. Full variable domain (remainder filled in from reference TRBV5-4 and TRBJ1-1): ETGVTQSPTHLIKTRGQQVTLRCSSQSGHNTVSWYQQALGQGPQFIFQYYREEENGRGNFPPRFSGLQFPNYSSELNVNALELDDSALYLCASSLGRGTNTEAFFGQGTRLTVV.

The V gene is TRBV4-1, the J gene TRBJ1-6; weak D call: TRBD1 (5 bases). The CDR3 spans 14 residues. The V gene lost 1 base and the J gene lost 11 bases, with 12 bases spanning the gap. Per germline, CDR1 MGHRA and CDR2 YSYEKL. In DNA form, the CDR3 reads TGCGCCAGCAGCCAAGTGGTGGGGGAGCCACCCCTCCACTTT. Protein: CASSQVVGEPPLHF.

This clone was observed a single time. The rearrangement uses TRBV7-8 and TRBJ2-1; no clear D. CDR3 length: 13 amino acids. Germline loops: CDR1 SGHVS, CDR2 FQNEAQ. V was shortened by 5 bases and J by 9 bases, with 14 bases between the two germline ends. CDR3 nucleotides: TGTGCCAGCAGCCCCTCCGGACCCCCTGAGCAGTTCTTC. Translated: CASSPSGPPEQFF.

This chain joins TRBV7-8 and TRBJ1-3, with a weak D call TRBD1 (6 bases). Per germline, CDR1 SGHVS and CDR2 FQNEAQ. This CDR3 comprises 14 residues. V lost 5 bases, J lost 2 bases, and 10 bases lay in between. The CDR3 region has the DNA TGTGCCAGCAGCCGAGGACAGACTGGAAACACCATATATTTT. Residues: CASSRGQTGNTIYF.

J is TRBJ2-7 and V is TRBV28; D is perhaps TRBD1 (6 bases). There are 16 residues in the CDR3. Deletions cut 5 bases from V and 4 bases from J, with 21 bases between. Germline-derived CDR1 and CDR2 are MDHEN and SYDVKM. CDR3 bases: TGTGCCAGCAGTCTCTTAGGTGGGAGAAGGGGGTACGAGCAGTACTTC. Protein product: CASSLLGGRRGYEQYF.

The rearrangement joins TRBV30 to TRBJ1-6; 8 bases match TRBD1. CDR1 and CDR2 (germline): GTSNPN, SVGIG (reference sequence). The junction had 15 bases not matched to a gene; V was cut back by 3 bases and J by 11 bases. The CDR3 loop spans 16 amino acids. The CDR3 loop reads CAWRNGAGGEGTPLHF. The DNA for the CDR3 is TGTGCCTGGAGGAATGGGGCAGGGGGCGAAGGGACACCCCTCCACTTT.

The J gene is TRBJ1-3, the V gene TRBV28; 7 bases align to TRBD1. This CDR3 spans 15 amino acids. Germline V gene sequence: CDR1 MDHEN, CDR2 SYDVKM. The V segment lost 8 bases and the J segment 2 bases; nucleotides outside the gene matches: 9. The CDR3 DNA is TGTGCCAGCTCTCACAGGGGATCAACTGGAAACACCATATATTTT. The encoded protein is CASSHRGSTGNTIYF.

This rearrangement joins TRBV6-2 or TRBV6-3 to TRBJ1-6; 10 positions agree with TRBD1. Trimming cost V 4 bases and J 9 bases; bases outside gene matches: 9. The CDR3 loop spans 16 amino acids. The V gene's germline CDR1 is MNHEY and CDR2 SVGEGT. Here the CDR3 DNA reads TGTGCCAGCAGTTTGCTACCGGGACAGGGGAGTTCACCCCTCCACTTT. Residues: CASSLLPGQGSSPLHF.

The chain has TRBV6-4 and TRBJ2-7, with D possibly matching TRBD2 (5 bases). The CDR3 is made up of 13 amino acids. V was trimmed by 3 bases and J by 3 bases, leaving 9 bases between them. Germline CDR1 is MRHNA and CDR2 is SNTAGT. The CDR3 coding sequence is TGTGCCAGCAGTGAAGAACGGGGCTACGAGCAGTACTTC. It is translated as CASSEERGYEQYF.

The table lists this clone with a few counts. This chain joins TRBV19 and TRBJ2-2, with D maybe TRBD2 (5 bases). CDR3 size: 17 residues. CDR1 is LNHDA, CDR2 SQIVND, per germline (reference sequence). V shed 2 bases and J shed 3 bases, with 16 bases lying between them. The CDR3 loop is CASSIKVTPGDTGELFF. For the CDR3, the DNA is TGTGCCAGTAGTATAAAGGTTACGCCCGGGGACACCGGGGAGCTGTTTTTT.

As DNA, the CDR3 is TGTGCCAGCAGCAACGGGGGGGCCTATCTGTTTCAGTTCTTC. As protein: CASSNGGAYLFQFF. The chain links TRBV6-2 or TRBV6-3 to TRBJ2-1, with 8 bases aligning to TRBD2. With 6 bases clipped from V and 13 bases from J, the junction kept 14 bases outside the gene matches. From germline, CDR1 is MNHEY and CDR2 SVGEGT. CDR3 size: 14 residues.

The gene calls are TRBV13 and TRBJ2-7; the match to TRBD1 covers 9 bases. Germline trimming cut 2 bases from V and 4 bases from J; bases unmatched to any gene: 9. The CDR3 loop spans 16 amino acids. The germline gives CDR1 PRHDT, CDR2 FYEKMQ (reference sequence). CDR3 amino acids: CASSLRGTGLMYEQYF. The CDR3 DNA reads TGTGCCAGCAGCTTAAGGGGGACAGGGCTTATGTACGAGCAGTACTTC.

The genes are TRBV5-1 and TRBJ2-2; D remains unclear. The CDR3 length is 14 residues. Per germline, CDR1 SGHRS and CDR2 YFSETQ. Trimming took 1 base from V and 1 from J, leaving 5 bases between them. CDR3 residues: CASSLLRNTGELFF. The CDR3 DNA is TGCGCCAGCAGCTTGCTCAGGAACACCGGGGAGCTGTTTTTT.

The rearrangement links TRBV9 to TRBJ1-4; D gene uncertain. This CDR3 region has 15 residues. With 0 bases removed from V and 2 bases from J, the gap between germline ends came to 8 bases. In germline, CDR1 is SGDLS, CDR2 YYNGEE. The CDR3 protein is CASSVGLQTNEKLFF. CDR3 in DNA: TGTGCCAGCAGCGTAGGGCTACAGACTAATGAAAAACTGTTTTTT.

V gene TRBV27 combines with J gene TRBJ2-7, with D perhaps matching TRBD2 (5 bases). CDR1 and CDR2 from the germline V gene are MNHEY and SMNVEV (reference sequence). The CDR3 is 12 residues long. Trimming removed 4 bases at V and 8 bases at J, with 12 bases between. The CDR3 loop reads CASSSPPGKQYF. CDR3 coding DNA: TGTGCCAGCAGTTCCCCGCCGGGGAAGCAGTACTTC.

The chain uses TRBV10-3 and TRBJ1-4; TRBD1 is a possible D gene (5 bases). Germline loops: CDR1 ENHRY, CDR2 SYGVKD. The CDR3 is 17 residues long. Trimming left V 0 bases short and J 8 bases short, with 19 bases between. The CDR3 loop is CAISESGGMGPSEKLFF. The CDR3 DNA sequence: TGTGCCATCAGTGAGTCGGGGGGTATGGGGCCAAGCGAAAAACTGTTTTTT.

The chain couples TRBV4-3 to TRBJ2-6; D ambiguous. This CDR3 is 16 amino acids long. The V end lost 0 bases, the J end lost 0 bases, and 6 bases lay between the germline ends. Germline CDR1 reads LGHNA; CDR2 reads YSLEER. In DNA, the CDR3 is TGCGCCAGCAGCCAAGATTCGGACTCTGGGGCCAACGTCCTGACTTTC. Translating gives CASSQDSDSGANVLTF.

The V call is TRBV9, the J call TRBJ2-7, with TRBD1 matching 9 bases. Germline assignment: CDR1 SGDLS and CDR2 YYNGEE. The ends lost 4 bases at V and 3 bases at J; junction bases unmatched: 8. CDR3 size: 15 residues. CDR3 sequence: CASSPQTGGIYEQYF. The CDR3 region has the DNA TGTGCCAGCAGCCCACAGACAGGGGGAATCTACGAGCAGTACTTC.

This clone has only a few counts. The rearrangement joins TRBV27 to TRBJ1-2; TRBD1 agrees at 7 bases. V was clipped by 2 bases and J by 5 bases; unmatched bases: 8. The CDR3 totals 15 residues. Germline CDR1 is MNHEY and CDR2 is SMNVEV (reference sequence). The CDR3 loop is CASSLMTGPEYGYTF. The CDR3 DNA follows: TGTGCCAGCAGTTTAATGACAGGGCCGGAGTATGGCTACACCTTC.

The rearrangement joins TRBV7-2 to TRBJ2-1; tentatively, D is TRBD1 (6 bases). Germline V gene sequence: CDR1 SGHTA, CDR2 FQGNSA. The CDR3 is made up of 17 amino acids. Trimming cost V 4 bases and J 5 bases, with 21 bases left between them. The CDR3 coding sequence is TGTGCCAGCAGCTCAGATAGACAGGCCCTATACCACAATGAGCAGTTCTTC. Amino acids: CASSSDRQALYHNEQFF. The full variable domain, completed using reference TRBV7-2 and TRBJ2-1, is GAGVSQSPSNKVTEKGKDVELRCDPISGHTALYWYRQSLGQGLEFLIYFQGNSAPDKSGLPSDRFSAERTGGSVSTLTIQRTQQEDSAVYLCASSSDRQALYHNEQFFGPGTRLTVL.

The rearrangement links TRBV9 to TRBJ1-4, with D unclear. Trimming cost V 0 bases and J 6 bases, with 12 bases left between them. CDR1 is SGDLS, CDR2 YYNGEE, per germline. The length of the CDR3 is 15 residues. CDR3 sequence: CASSVDGVHDEKLFF. DNA for the CDR3: TGTGCCAGCAGCGTAGACGGGGTTCACGATGAAAAACTGTTTTTT.

The V and J genes are TRBV5-1 and TRBJ2-3; no firm D call. The germline gives CDR1 SGHRS, CDR2 YFSETQ. The CDR3 is 13 residues long. Deletions cut 2 bases from V and 1 base from J, with 5 bases between. In DNA, the CDR3 is TGCGCCAGCAGCTTTGTAGGCACAGATACGCAGTATTTT. It encodes CASSFVGTDTQYF. Supplemented by reference TRBV5-1 and TRBJ2-3, the full variable domain reads KAGVTQTPRYLIKTRGQQVTLSCSPISGHRSVSWYQQTPGQGLQFLFEYFSETQRNKGNFPGRFSGRQFSNSRSEMNVSTLELGDSALYLCASSFVGTDTQYFGPGTRLTVL.

The V gene is TRBV25-1, the J gene TRBJ1-3, with D tentatively TRBD1 (5 bases). The CDR3 extends over 13 amino acids. V lost 1 base and J lost 6, with 7 bases in between. Germline V gene lookup returns CDR1 MGHDK and CDR2 SYGVNS. The CDR3 region is CASSESGPNTIYF. In nucleotides, the CDR3 is TGTGCCAGCAGTGAATCGGGGCCAAACACCATATATTTT.

This chain uses TRBV19 with TRBJ1-3, with a tentative D call TRBD1 (5 bases). The length of the CDR3 is 15 residues. Trimming removed 10 bases at V and 2 bases at J, with 18 bases between. Germline CDR1 is LNHDA and CDR2 is SQIVND (reference sequence). CDR3 DNA: TGTGCCACCGCGTCAGGGATCGAAGCTGGAAACACCATATATTTT. Its translation: CATASGIEAGNTIYF. Full variable domain (missing parts from reference TRBV19 and TRBJ1-3): DGGITQSPKYLFRKEGQNVTLSCEQNLNHDAMYWYRQDPGQGLRLIYYSQIVNDFQKGDIAEGYSVSREKKESFPLTVTSAQKNPTAFYLCATASGIEAGNTIYFGEGSWLTVV.

This chain joins TRBV28 and TRBJ1-4; 7 bases are shared with TRBD1. V trimming: 2 bases; J trimming: 5 bases; junction bases outside the gene matches: 5. The CDR3 has 15 amino acids. Germline V lookup: CDR1 MDHEN, CDR2 SYDVKM. The CDR3 reads CASSLRDSSNEKLFF. CDR3 coding DNA: TGTGCCAGCAGTTTAAGGGACAGTTCGAATGAAAAACTGTTTTTT.

The V call is TRBV6-5, the J call TRBJ1-6; 7 bases are shared with TRBD1. Trimming at V came to 5 bases and at J to 10 bases, leaving 8 bases not matched to a gene. There are 14 residues in the CDR3. CDR1 and CDR2 from the germline V gene are MNHEY and SVGAGI. CDR3 residues: CASSPDRVVSPLHF. The DNA of the CDR3 is TGTGCCAGCAGTCCCGACAGGGTGGTCTCACCCCTCCACTTT.

In DNA, the CDR3 is TGTGCCAGCAGGGCTGCAGGAGATTCACCCCTCCACTTT. It specifies CASRAAGDSPLHF. The V call is TRBV2, the J call TRBJ1-6; D is uncertain. Between the trimmed V and J ends, which lost 6 bases and 8 bases, there was a span of 11 bases. The germline gives CDR1 SNHLY, CDR2 FYNNEI. CDR3 length: 13 residues.